This TCR beta chain stems from a study of blood T cell repertoires in COVID-19. This CDR3 spans 15 amino acids. CDR1 is SGHKS and CDR2 is YYEKEE in the germline V gene (reference sequence). The V gene lost 5 bases and the J gene lost 3 bases, with 18 bases spanning the gap. Libraries were prepared by immunoSEQ multiplex PCR; TCRdb keeps only in-frame clonotypes and omits some of them. The sample lists approximately 210,000 clones, around 94% occurring once. The genes are TRBV5-5 and TRBJ2-7, with a weak D call TRBD1 (6 bases). Sequenced input: peripheral blood. The sequence was collected from a man aged 25 to 45 with COVID-19, enrolled during active disease. The CDR3: CASRLDRSIYYEQYF. DNA of the CDR3: TGTGCCAGCAGGTTAGACAGGTCAATTTACTACGAGCAGTACTTC.